Presented here are 28 T cell receptor beta chains from one specimen sequenced in a study of T cell responses to AZD1222 COVID-19 vaccine. Some clones are missing from TCRdb's copy, which holds only in-frame ones; the method was immunoSEQ multiplex PCR. This table holds some 180,000 clones, 92% found once. The sample was peripheral blood, taken 28 days after the second AZD1222 dose. The receptors originated from an adult who received the AZD1222 COVID-19 vaccine.

V usage is TRBV19 and J usage is TRBJ1-4, with D hard to call. CDR1 LNHDA and CDR2 SQIVND come from the germline V gene (reference sequence). The ends were cut back, 3 bases at V and 6 bases at J, with 14 bases in the middle. This CDR3 is 15 amino acids long. The CDR3 is CASSMTGVGDEKLFF. The CDR3 DNA reads TGTGCCAGTAGTATGACTGGGGTAGGAGATGAAAAACTGTTTTTT.

V usage is TRBV5-8 and J usage is TRBJ1-1; D call uncertain. The V end lost 4 bases, the J end lost 1 base, and 11 bases lay between the germline ends. The CDR3 spans 14 residues. CDR1 and CDR2 (germline): SGHTS, YDEGEE. As DNA, the CDR3 is TGTGCCAGCAGCCGGGGATCACAGAACACTGAAGCTTTCTTT. Its translation: CASSRGSQNTEAFF.

The chain employs TRBV2 and TRBJ1-1, with D possibly matching TRBD1 (5 bases). The CDR3 sequence is 13 residues long. V was trimmed by 6 bases and J by 0 bases, leaving 8 bases between them. Germline values: CDR1 SNHLY, CDR2 FYNNEI. The CDR3 DNA reads TGTGCCAGCAGCCTAGGGGTGAACACTGAAGCTTTCTTT. As protein: CASSLGVNTEAFF.

The V and J genes are TRBV10-3 and TRBJ2-1; no firm D call. With 2 bases removed from V and 8 bases from J, the gap between germline ends came to 4 bases. Per germline, CDR1 ENHRY and CDR2 SYGVKD. The CDR3 totals 11 residues. The CDR3 DNA sequence: TGTGCCATCAGTGAGAGGGATGAGCAGTTCTTC. This translates into CAISERDEQFF.

A word on this clone: At one end the junction does not follow the germline gene, possibly because of a read error. This chain joins TRBV18 and TRBJ1-4; 7 bases agree with TRBD1. This CDR3 region has 14 residues. Looked up from germline, CDR1 is KGHSH and CDR2 is LQKENI. The CDR3 reads CASSPQGTNEKLFF. The CDR3 DNA follows: TGTGCCAGCTCGCCACAGGGGACTAATGAAAAACTGTTTTTT.

The chain joins TRBV7-2 to TRBJ1-4, with no clear D. Trimming took 5 bases from V and 5 from J, leaving 9 bases between them. Germline loops: CDR1 SGHTA, CDR2 FQGNSA. CDR3 length: 13 amino acids. In DNA, the CDR3 is TGTGCCAGCAGCCGAGGGTTGAATGAAAAACTGTTTTTT. Translated, it gives CASSRGLNEKLFF.

This clone was recorded only once. The gene calls are TRBV7-2 and TRBJ2-3, with D unclear. The CDR3 covers 13 residues. CDR1 and CDR2 from the germline V gene are SGHTA and FQGNSA. Trimming removed 3 bases at V and 4 bases at J, with 8 bases between. The CDR3 sequence is CASSFTSSDTQYF. As DNA, the CDR3 is TGTGCCAGCAGCTTTACATCCTCAGATACGCAGTATTTT.

This chain links TRBV6-2 or TRBV6-3 with TRBJ1-1, with D possibly matching TRBD1 (6 bases). The V end was cut by 6 bases, the J end by 3 bases, with 17 bases between. CDR1 and CDR2 (germline): MNHEY, SVGEGT. CDR3 length: 15 residues. CDR3 region: CASSSLGQSHTEAFF. CDR3 coding DNA: TGTGCCAGCAGCTCCCTTGGACAGTCGCACACTGAAGCTTTCTTT.

This chain uses TRBV5-6 with TRBJ1-4; D gene unclear. Germline loops: CDR1 SGHDT, CDR2 YYEEEE. The CDR3 runs to 15 residues. V was pared by 1 base and J by 0 bases, with 7 bases between. This CDR3 is CASSLWFATNEKLFF. Written as DNA, the CDR3 is TGTGCCAGCAGCTTGTGGTTCGCAACTAATGAAAAACTGTTTTTT. Filled out from reference TRBV5-6 and TRBJ1-4, the complete variable domain reads DAGVTQSPTHLIKTRGQQVTLRCSPKSGHDTVSWYQQALGQGPQFIFQYYEEEERQRGNFPDRFSGHQFPNYSSELNVNALLLGDSALYLCASSLWFATNEKLFFGSGTQLSVL.

The chain couples TRBV6-5 to TRBJ2-3; 11 bases map to TRBD2. J gave up 0 bases and V 6 bases, and 2 bases lay outside the gene matches. This CDR3 is built from 15 residues. Per germline, CDR1 MNHEY and CDR2 SVGAGI. In DNA, the CDR3 is TGTGCCAGCAGAATAGCGGGAGGGAGCACAGATACGCAGTATTTT. It yields the protein CASRIAGGSTDTQYF.

The chain carries TRBV28 and TRBJ2-3; D is uncertain. Between the trimmed V and J ends, which lost 1 base and 1 base, there was a span of 18 bases. The CDR3 totals 18 residues. CDR1 is MDHEN and CDR2 is SYDVKM in the germline V gene. The CDR3 loop reads CASSLYRTGYLRTDTQYF. CDR3 nucleotides: TGTGCCAGCAGTTTATACAGAACGGGCTACCTCCGCACAGATACGCAGTATTTT. The full variable domain, with the rest looked up from reference TRBV28 and TRBJ2-3, is DVKVTQSSRYLVKRTGEKVFLECVQDMDHENMFWYRQDPGLGLRLIYFSYDVKMKEKGDIPEGYSVSREKKERFSLILESASTNQTSMYLCASSLYRTGYLRTDTQYFGPGTRLTVL.

The rearrangement joins TRBV12-1 to TRBJ2-7; the DNA was not used to check the table's D call, TRBD1. TRBV12-1 is tagged as a pseudogene. The CDR3 spans 14 residues. The CDR3 sequence is CASAPRTGGYEQYF. The CDR3 nucleotides are TGTGCCAGCGCCCCACGGACAGGGGGCTACGAGCAGTACTTC.

This chain connects TRBV6-5 to TRBJ2-1, with 10 bases fitting TRBD2. Trimming at V came to 2 bases and at J to 8 bases, leaving 9 bases not matched to a gene. The length of the CDR3 is 16 residues. Germline V gene data show CDR1 as MNHEY and CDR2 as SVGAGI. CDR3: CASSYESSGSGYEQFF. For the CDR3, the DNA is TGTGCCAGCAGTTACGAGTCTAGCGGGAGTGGGTATGAGCAGTTCTTC.

CDR3 DNA sequence: TGTGCCAGCAGGGGGACAGGGAACACTGAAGCTTTCTTT. This translates into CASRGTGNTEAFF. The V and J genes are TRBV9 and TRBJ1-1, with 8 nucleotides matching TRBD1. The germline V gene encodes CDR1 SGDLS and CDR2 YYNGEE. V shed 5 bases, J shed 1 base, and the junction held 1 base outside the gene matches. The CDR3 has 13 residues. Full variable domain (remainder filled in from reference TRBV9 and TRBJ1-1): DSGVTQTPKHLITATGQRVTLRCSPRSGDLSVYWYQQSLDQGLQFLIQYYNGEERAKGNILERFSAQQFPDLHSELNLSSLELGDSALYFCASRGTGNTEAFFGQGTRLTVV.

The chain is built from TRBV21-1 and TRBJ1-1; the table gives TRBD1 as D, unverified against the DNA. TRBV21-1 is annotated as a pseudogene. CDR3 length: 16 amino acids. The CDR3 DNA sequence: TGTGCCAGCAGCGCCGAAACAGGGGAGGTCGACACTGAAGCTTTCTTT. This translates into CASSAETGEVDTEAFF.

The V call is TRBV6-2 or TRBV6-3, the J call TRBJ2-1; D may be TRBD2 (5 bases). The CDR3 is 15 residues long. Trimming cost V 4 bases and J 2 bases, with 12 bases left between them. The V gene's germline CDR1 is MNHEY and CDR2 SVGEGT. The CDR3 region is CASSWGAVPYNEQFF. CDR3 nucleotide sequence: TGTGCCAGCAGTTGGGGAGCGGTCCCCTACAATGAGCAGTTCTTC.

The rearrangement joins TRBV4-1 to TRBJ2-1; 7 nucleotides line up with TRBD2. This CDR3 region has 14 residues. Trimming at V came to 5 bases and at J to 3 bases, leaving 4 bases not matched to a gene. The germline V gene has CDR1 MGHRA and CDR2 YSYEKL. For the CDR3, the DNA is TGCGCCAGCAGCAGAGAGCGGGACTACAATGAGCAGTTCTTC. It codes for CASSRERDYNEQFF.

The CDR3 region has the DNA TGTGCCAGCAGATCCCTTCTAACTAATGAAAAACTGTTTTTT. This gives the protein CASRSLLTNEKLFF. The V call is TRBV28, the J call TRBJ1-4; D uncertain. CDR1 is MDHEN and CDR2 is SYDVKM in the germline V gene. Trimming pared 6 bases from V and 1 base from J, leaving 9 bases between. The CDR3 is made up of 14 amino acids.

This rearrangement joins TRBV28 to TRBJ1-3; no clear D. There are 14 residues in the CDR3. The germline gives CDR1 MDHEN, CDR2 SYDVKM. V lost 6 bases and J lost 1, with 10 bases in between. Here the CDR3 reads CASRAETSGNTIYF. CDR3 sequence (DNA): TGTGCCAGCAGGGCAGAGACATCTGGAAACACCATATATTTT.

This clone has just one count. The rearrangement uses TRBV28 and TRBJ2-1, with 11 nucleotides matching TRBD2. The ends lost 6 bases at V and 6 bases at J; junction bases unmatched: 10. Germline CDR1 MDHEN, CDR2 SYDVKM. There are 16 residues in the CDR3. The CDR3 DNA is TGTGCCAGCAGGACCGGGACTAGCGGACGTACCAATGAGCAGTTCTTC. It yields the protein CASRTGTSGRTNEQFF.

The V and J genes are TRBV5-1 and TRBJ1-1, with 7 bases aligning to TRBD1. Germline CDR1 and CDR2: SGHRS and YFSETQ. This CDR3 comprises 15 residues. V was pared by 0 bases and J by 3 bases, with 5 bases of the junction left unmatched. The CDR3 reads CASSLGRGRDTEAFF. The CDR3 nucleotides are TGCGCCAGCAGCTTGGGTAGGGGGCGGGACACTGAAGCTTTCTTT. Full variable domain (remainder filled in from reference TRBV5-1 and TRBJ1-1): KAGVTQTPRYLIKTRGQQVTLSCSPISGHRSVSWYQQTPGQGLQFLFEYFSETQRNKGNFPGRFSGRQFSNSRSEMNVSTLELGDSALYLCASSLGRGRDTEAFFGQGTRLTVV.

This clone was seen a few times. The chain uses TRBV19 and TRBJ2-1, with a tentative D call TRBD1 (6 bases). The CDR3 contains 17 residues. V lost 3 bases, J lost 0 bases, and 15 bases lay in between. Germline-derived CDR1 and CDR2 are LNHDA and SQIVND (reference sequence). The chain's CDR3 is CASSMWGQGSSYNEQFF. Written as DNA, the CDR3 is TGTGCCAGTAGTATGTGGGGTCAGGGGAGCTCCTACAATGAGCAGTTCTTC.

This clone has just one count. The V call is TRBV18, the J call TRBJ2-2; 12 nucleotides align to TRBD2. The CDR3 contains 18 residues. Germline V gene data show CDR1 as KGHSH and CDR2 as LQKENI. The V segment lost 2 bases and the J segment 1 base; nucleotides outside the gene matches: 5. This CDR3 reads CASSPGTSGLMNTGELFF. The CDR3 nucleotides are TGTGCCAGCTCACCAGGGACTAGCGGGCTTATGAACACCGGGGAGCTGTTTTTT.

This chain connects TRBV20-1 to TRBJ2-7; TRBD2 matches 7 bases. Germline CDR1 reads DFQATT; CDR2 reads SNEGSKA (reference sequence). The CDR3 contains 14 residues. J was trimmed by 2 bases and V by 3 bases; bases with no gene match: 7. The CDR3 DNA reads TGCAGTGCTAGTGAACTAGCGATACCCTACGAGCAGTACTTC. Amino acids: CSASELAIPYEQYF.

The rearrangement joins TRBV12-3 or TRBV12-4 to TRBJ1-1; possibly TRBD1 for D (6 bases). Trimming left V 11 bases short and J 5 bases short, with 18 bases between. The length of the CDR3 is 13 residues. CDR3: CACQTGPGTEAFF. The CDR3 DNA follows: TGTGCCTGCCAGACAGGTCCGGGTACTGAAGCTTTCTTT.

This clone was counted a few times. The genes are TRBV3-1 (or the pseudogene TRBV3-2) and TRBJ2-2; D could derive from TRBD1 or TRBD2 (5 bases each). Germline CDR1 LGHDT, CDR2 YNNKEL (reference sequence). The CDR3 runs 21 residues. V shed 3 bases and J shed 6 bases, with 32 bases lying between them. The CDR3 DNA sequence: TGTGCCAGCAGCCAGCCCTACGGGACGCTACGACTTGAGGCGCGACCCGGGGAGCTGTTTTTT. This translates into CASSQPYGTLRLEARPGELFF.

The rearrangement joins TRBV27 to TRBJ1-4; 7 positions match TRBD1. Germline CDR1 and CDR2: MNHEY and SMNVEV (reference sequence). With 6 bases clipped from V and 0 bases from J, the junction kept 7 bases outside the gene matches. The CDR3 is 16 residues long. CDR3 sequence (DNA): TGTGCCAGCAGGGCCAGGGGGACCTCAACTAATGAAAAACTGTTTTTT. Its translation: CASRARGTSTNEKLFF.

The V gene is TRBV5-4, the J gene TRBJ2-3; 13 nucleotides line up with TRBD2. This CDR3 has 18 residues. V shed 4 bases and J 3 bases; nucleotides not matched to a gene: 11. Germline V gives CDR1 SGHNT, CDR2 YYREEE (reference sequence). CDR3 coding DNA: TGTGCCAGCAGCATTCGACTAGCGGGGGGCGGGAGTACAGATACGCAGTATTTT. This codes for CASSIRLAGGGSTDTQYF.